This T cell receptor beta chain was sequenced during a study of blood T cell repertoires in COVID-19. Turning to the study itself: Samples taken during acute and convalescent COVID-19 were collected in the United States, Italy and Spain. T cells, B-cell-depleted T cells, or PBMCs supplied cDNA or gDNA.

The germline V and J ends were trimmed by 4 bases and 4 bases, with 18 bases remaining between them. Germline CDR1 SGHRS, CDR2 YFSETQ. CDR3 length: 15 residues. Study processing details: Amplification with reference gene primers provided the estimates of nucleated cell counts. The method was immunoSEQ multiplex PCR; TCRdb's version includes in-frame clones alone and lacks a portion of them. The V and J calls and the clone size are those of that table, but D and trimming were determined from the DNA. In the table there are fewer than 150,000 clones, around 78% of which are singletons. This sequence was found in a human donor in a cohort sampled during active COVID-19. This chain uses TRBV5-1 with TRBJ2-7; D perhaps matches TRBD2 (7 bases). The sequencing input was peripheral blood. The CDR3 here is CASSPDGGPPYEQYF. The CDR3 nucleotides are TGCGCCAGCAGCCCGGACGGGGGGCCCCCATACGAGCAGTACTTC.